What follows are 9 T cell receptor beta chains derived from one specimen sequenced in a study of blood T cell repertoires in COVID-19. Using immunoSEQ multiplex PCR, the repertoire was profiled, and TCRdb retains in-frame clones only, with some absent. Of fewer than 120,000 clones listed, nearly 90% are singletons. Sequencing was done on a sample of peripheral blood. Receptors originate from a human donor in a cohort sampled during active COVID-19.

CDR3 in amino acids: CASSQGAVANTGELFF. CDR3 sequence (DNA): TGTGCCAGCAGCCAAGGAGCGGTCGCGAACACCGGGGAGCTGTTTTTT. This chain joins TRBV4-2 and TRBJ2-2; a possible D gene is TRBD2 (5 bases). CDR1 and CDR2 (germline): LGHNA, YNFKEQ. Trimming left V 1 base short and J 0 bases short, with 9 bases between. The CDR3 has 16 amino acids.

The V call is TRBV7-9, the J call TRBJ1-4; D perhaps matches TRBD1 (6 bases). The V gene lost 4 bases and the J gene lost 7 bases, with 22 bases spanning the gap. The germline V gene encodes CDR1 SEHNR and CDR2 FQNEAQ (reference sequence). The CDR3 runs to 17 residues. The CDR3 nucleotides read TGTGCCAGCAGCTCAAGACAGGCAAGAGCCGTGGGTGAAAAACTGTTTTTT. Its translation is CASSSRQARAVGEKLFF.

This chain joins TRBV7-9 and TRBJ2-7, with 9 bases aligning to TRBD1. Trimming took 1 base from V and 2 from J; bases not matched to a gene: 3. Per the germline V gene, CDR1 is SEHNR and CDR2 is FQNEAQ (reference sequence). The CDR3 runs 15 residues. The CDR3 loop is CASSLGTGVTYEQYF. The CDR3 DNA reads as TGTGCCAGCAGCTTAGGGACAGGGGTGACCTACGAGCAGTACTTC.

This chain joins TRBV5-6 and TRBJ2-5; 7 nucleotides align to TRBD1. The CDR3 loop spans 15 amino acids. In germline, CDR1 is SGHDT, CDR2 YYEEEE. V lost 5 bases to trimming and J lost 0 bases; unmatched junction nucleotides: 7. CDR3 amino acids: CASSWTGEYQETQYF. CDR3 DNA: TGTGCCAGCAGTTGGACAGGAGAGTACCAAGAGACCCAGTACTTC. The full variable domain, with the rest looked up from reference TRBV5-6 and TRBJ2-5, is DAGVTQSPTHLIKTRGQQVTLRCSPKSGHDTVSWYQQALGQGPQFIFQYYEEEERQRGNFPDRFSGHQFPNYSSELNVNALLLGDSALYLCASSWTGEYQETQYFGPGTRLLVL.

The J gene is TRBJ2-5, the V gene TRBV5-6; no clear D. Trimming cost V 5 bases and J 5 bases, with 22 bases left between them. This CDR3 is built from 16 residues. The germline V gene has CDR1 SGHDT and CDR2 YYEEEE. The chain's CDR3 is CASRRSLGSRRETQYF. Here the CDR3 DNA reads TGTGCCAGCAGGCGGAGCCTTGGATCCCGCCGGGAGACCCAGTACTTC. The full variable domain, rest sourced from reference TRBV5-6 and TRBJ2-5, is DAGVTQSPTHLIKTRGQQVTLRCSPKSGHDTVSWYQQALGQGPQFIFQYYEEEERQRGNFPDRFSGHQFPNYSSELNVNALLLGDSALYLCASRRSLGSRRETQYFGPGTRLLVL.

The chain recombines TRBV24-1 with TRBJ2-1; 10 nucleotides match TRBD2. Germline CDR1 KGHDR, CDR2 SFDVKD. CDR3 length: 18 residues. The trim removed 1 base at V and 10 bases at J, leaving 15 bases unmatched. The CDR3 loop reads CATSDFLYWLLAGWEQFF. The DNA for the CDR3 is TGTGCCACCAGTGATTTTCTCTACTGGCTACTAGCGGGGTGGGAGCAGTTCTTC.

The gene calls are TRBV19 and TRBJ1-3; no definite D call. Per the germline V gene, CDR1 is LNHDA and CDR2 is SQIVND (reference sequence). The CDR3 sequence is 15 residues long. Trimming took 2 bases from V and 2 from J, leaving 10 bases between them. The CDR3 sequence is CASSITGSAGNTIYF. CDR3 DNA sequence: TGTGCCAGTAGTATAACTGGCAGCGCTGGAAACACCATATATTTT.

The chain employs TRBV4-1 and TRBJ2-3; D is undetermined. Per the germline V gene, CDR1 is MGHRA and CDR2 is YSYEKL. The CDR3 loop spans 13 amino acids. V lost 1 base and J lost 3, with 5 bases in between. CDR3 sequence (DNA): TGCGCCAGCAGCCAAGGACTGACAGATACGCAGTATTTT. Amino acids: CASSQGLTDTQYF.

The chain recombines TRBV11-1 with TRBJ1-2; weak D call: TRBD1 (6 bases). Germline V lookup: CDR1 SGHAT, CDR2 FQDESV (reference sequence). Trimming left V 3 bases short and J 2 bases short, with 13 bases between. The CDR3 loop spans 15 amino acids. The CDR3 DNA reads as TGTGCCAGCAGCTTCGGGCAGGGGACAAACTATGGCTACACCTTC. It yields the protein CASSFGQGTNYGYTF.